The rows below give T cell receptor beta chains drawn from one sample of a study of blood T cell repertoires in COVID-19. Measured with immunoSEQ multiplex PCR; TCRdb has only the in-frame clones, and not every one. Of approximately 190,000 clones listed, 88% are singletons. The sample taken for sequencing was peripheral blood. The receptors shown here come from a woman aged 40-49 years who had recovered from COVID-19. The CDR3 runs from the conserved cysteine through the conserved F or W. A D gene is named only where the DNA matches it firmly. Size values are once, few and many counts, or a class for expanded clones, and some rows have none.

TRBJ2-7 | TRBV18 | TRBD2 | . | CASSPFRGGSSYEQYF | TGTGCCAGCTCACCATTCAGAGGCGGGAGCTCCTACGAGCAGTACTTC
TRBJ1-2 | TRBV29-1 | TRBD1 | . | CSVDTGGAYGYTF | TGCAGCGTTGATACAGGGGGCGCCTATGGCTACACCTTC
TRBJ1-1 | TRBV5-6 | TRBD1 | . | CASSFGTDGETEAFF | TGTGCCAGCAGCTTTGGGACAGACGGTGAGACTGAAGCTTTCTTT
TRBJ2-3 | TRBV9 | TRBD1 | . | CASSGRRDSSTDTQYF | TGTGCCAGCAGCGGGCGCCGGGACAGCTCCACAGATACGCAGTATTTT
TRBJ2-1 | TRBV9 | . | . | CASSVNSLTTYNEQFF | TGTGCCAGCAGCGTAAACAGTCTAACGACCTACAATGAGCAGTTCTTC
TRBJ2-1 | TRBV4-3 | . | . | CASSQDSGSSYNEQFF | TGCGCCAGCAGCCAAGATTCTGGGAGCTCCTACAATGAGCAGTTCTTC
TRBJ2-1 | TRBV19 | . | . | CASTGGLRSSKQFF | TGTGCCAGTACCGGGGGACTTCGTTCCAGTAAGCAGTTCTTC
TRBJ2-1 | TRBV12-3/TRBV12-4 | . | . | CASSSQVYEQFF | TGTGCCAGCAGTTCGCAGGTCTATGAGCAGTTCTTC
TRBJ1-5 | TRBV19 | TRBD1 | . | CASRDRDFGQPQHF | TGTGCCAGTAGGGACAGGGATTTTGGTCAGCCCCAGCATTTT
TRBJ1-1 | TRBV2 | TRBD1 | . | CATELGQLNTEAFF | TGTGCCACTGAATTGGGACAGCTGAACACTGAAGCTTTCTTT
TRBJ2-2 | TRBV5-1 | TRBD1 | . | CASTSEGQGYTGELFF | TGCGCCAGCACCTCAGAGGGACAGGGGTACACCGGGGAGCTGTTTTTT
TRBJ2-7 | TRBV14 | TRBD2 | . | CASSRKTSGSAYSYEQYF | TGTGCCAGCAGCCGTAAAACTAGCGGGAGTGCTTACTCCTACGAGCAGTACTTC
TRBJ1-6 | TRBV18 | TRBD1 | . | CASSPTGVDSPLHF | TGTGCCAGCTCACCTACAGGGGTGGATTCACCCCTCCACTTT
TRBJ1-2 | TRBV7-2 | . | . | CASSLGPPGAGGYTF | TGTGCCAGCAGCTTAGGCCCTCCAGGGGCAGGTGGCTACACCTTC
TRBJ1-1 | TRBV12-3/TRBV12-4 | TRBD1 | . | CASSIDRGTEAFF | TGTGCCAGCAGCATAGACAGGGGGACTGAAGCTTTCTTT
TRBJ2-7 | TRBV21-1 | . | . | CASSKGLGLAFEQYF | TGTGCCAGCAGCAAAGGCCTGGGACTAGCTTTCGAGCAGTACTTC
TRBJ1-2 | TRBV28 | TRBD1 | . | CASSYRRDRGRHGYTF | TGTGCCAGCAGTTATAGGCGGGACAGGGGGCGACACGGCTACACCTTC
TRBJ2-3 | TRBV9 | TRBD2 | . | CASSTSGSADTQYF | TGTGCCAGTTCCACTAGCGGGTCAGCGGATACGCAGTATTTT
TRBJ1-4 | TRBV10-3 | . | . | CAISVSATNEKLFF | TGTGCCATCAGTGTATCCGCAACTAATGAAAAACTGTTTTTT
TRBJ2-7 | TRBV5-1 | . | . | CASSVDTYEQYF | TGCGCCAGCAGCGTGGACACCTACGAGCAGTACTTC
TRBJ1-4 | TRBV21-1 | . | . | CASLTGGSEKLFF | TGTGCCAGCTTGACAGGGGGCAGCGAAAAACTGTTTTTT
TRBJ2-7 | TRBV27 | TRBD2 | . | CASRRGGGPLSEQYF | TGTGCCAGCAGGAGAGGCGGGGGACCTCTCTCCGAGCAGTACTTC
TRBJ1-1 | TRBV29-1 | . | once | CSGTEMNTEAFF | TGCAGCGGGACAGAGATGAACACTGAAGCTTTCTTT
TRBJ2-7 | TRBV6-2/TRBV6-3 | TRBD1 | . | CASSFRGQYEQYF | TGTGCCAGCAGTTTCAGGGGGCAATACGAGCAGTACTTC
TRBJ2-7 | TRBV3-1/TRBV3-2 | TRBD2 | . | CASSQATYLAGGGREQYF | TGTGCCAGCAGCCAAGCCACTTATCTAGCGGGAGGCGGTCGGGAGCAGTACTTC
TRBJ2-2 | TRBV29-1 | . | . | CSISPGISSDTGELFF | TGCAGCATATCGCCCGGGATTAGCTCCGACACCGGGGAGCTGTTTTTT
TRBJ1-1 | TRBV11-3 | TRBD1 | . | CASSLGGQGNTEAFF | TGTGCCAGCAGCTTAGGGGGACAGGGTAACACTGAAGCTTTCTTT
TRBJ2-7 | TRBV6-2/TRBV6-3 | TRBD1 | . | CASSLLWFSNRGRGLEQYF | TGTGCCAGCAGTTTGCTTTGGTTTTCGAACAGGGGTCGGGGCCTCGAGCAGTACTTC
TRBJ2-1 | TRBV27 | TRBD1 | . | CASSPPGQGVNEQFF | TGTGCCAGCAGTCCCCCGGGACAGGGTGTCAATGAGCAGTTCTTC
TRBJ2-3 | TRBV27 | . | . | CASSLSGSSSNTQYF | TGTGCCAGCAGTTTATCCGGGTCTAGTTCAAATACGCAGTATTTT
TRBJ2-7 | TRBV5-1 | . | . | CASSESSYEQYF | TGCGCCAGCAGCGAGAGCTCGTACGAGCAGTACTTC
TRBJ1-1 | TRBV29-1 | . | . | CSSVQGWNTEAFF | TGCAGCTCGGTGCAGGGCTGGAACACTGAAGCTTTCTTT
TRBJ2-1 | TRBV28 | TRBD2 | once | CASSPAGTSGRNEQFF | TGTGCCAGCAGCCCAGCCGGGACTAGCGGGAGAAATGAGCAGTTCTTC
TRBJ2-7 | TRBV7-8 | TRBD2 | . | CASSLGFRGRTSGSYEQYF | TGTGCCAGCAGCTTAGGTTTCCGTGGCCGAACTAGCGGCTCCTACGAGCAGTACTTC
TRBJ1-2 | TRBV18 | . | . | CASSPRTDSYGYTF | TGTGCCAGCTCACCAAGAACTGATAGCTATGGCTACACCTTC
TRBJ1-4 | TRBV5-1 | TRBD1 | once | CASSVTGQGTEKLFF | TGCGCCAGCAGCGTCACAGGACAGGGGACTGAAAAACTGTTTTTT
TRBJ1-4 | TRBV30 | . | . | CAWSVAEKLFF | TGTGCCTGGAGTGTAGCTGAAAAACTGTTTTTT
TRBJ2-5 | TRBV6-5 | . | . | CASSYRTRQETQYF | TGTGCCAGCAGTTATCGGACTCGCCAAGAGACCCAGTACTTC
TRBJ1-2 | TRBV13 | . | . | CASSVGRGGYTF | TGTGCCAGCAGCGTAGGAAGGGGAGGCTACACCTTC
TRBJ2-2 | TRBV7-8 | . | . | CASSLITDAYTGELFF | TGTGCCAGCAGCTTAATCACAGACGCTTACACCGGGGAGCTGTTTTTT
TRBJ2-5 | TRBV2 | . | . | CASSELGPRQETQYF | TGTGCCAGCAGTGAACTAGGCCCCCGACAAGAGACCCAGTACTTC
TRBJ1-2 | TRBV10-3 | TRBD1 | . | CATTGGVYGYTF | TGTGCCACGACAGGGGGCGTGTATGGCTACACCTTC
TRBJ2-3 | TRBV27 | . | . | CASRTNLYTQYF | TGTGCCAGCAGAACGAACCTATATACGCAGTATTTT
TRBJ2-1 | TRBV7-9 | . | . | CASDTGVISYNEQFF | TGTGCCAGCGATACGGGGGTTATCTCCTACAATGAGCAGTTCTTC
TRBJ1-3 | TRBV9 | TRBD1 | once | CASSQHSTGLSGNTIYF | TGTGCCAGCAGCCAACACTCGACAGGGCTCTCTGGAAACACCATATATTTT
TRBJ1-2 | TRBV28 | TRBD1 | . | CASSAGQYGYTF | TGTGCCAGCAGTGCGGGACAGTATGGCTACACCTTC
TRBJ2-1 | TRBV7-2 | . | . | CASSLIYNEQFF | TGTGCCAGCAGCCTAATCTACAATGAGCAGTTCTTC
TRBJ1-2 | TRBV14 | TRBD1 | . | CASSRDRGFGYTF | TGTGCCAGCAGCCGAGACAGGGGGTTTGGCTACACCTTC
TRBJ2-5 | TRBV15 | . | . | CATSRGVTTGIKETQYF | TGTGCCACCAGCAGAGGGGTCACCACAGGGATAAAAGAGACCCAGTACTTC
TRBJ2-3 | TRBV4-2 | TRBD1 | . | CASSQQGASTDTQYF | TGTGCCAGCAGCCAACAGGGGGCGAGCACAGATACGCAGTATTTT
TRBJ2-1 | TRBV30 | TRBD1 | . | CAWRRTGYGEQFF | TGTGCCTGGAGAAGGACAGGGTACGGTGAGCAGTTCTTC
TRBJ2-3 | TRBV7-3 | . | . | CASSWGLLNTDTQYF | TGTGCCAGCAGTTGGGGGCTACTGAACACAGATACGCAGTATTTT
TRBJ2-1 | TRBV5-1 | TRBD2 | . | CASSTTSGSSVNEQFF | TGCGCCAGCAGCACGACTAGCGGGAGCTCTGTCAATGAGCAGTTCTTC